This T cell receptor beta chain was sequenced in a study of shared clonotypes between healthy human individuals. The protocol was immunoSEQ multiplex PCR, while the TCRdb copy is restricted to in-frame clones and leaves out a portion. The sample has over 2 million clones, less than 95% seen once. The CDR3 loop spans 14 amino acids. Germline CDR1 reads ENHRY; CDR2 reads SYGVKD. The V end was cut by 3 bases, the J end by 4 bases, with 10 bases between. In the naive CD8 group, cells lacked CD45RO and were positively selected for CCR7, so terminally differentiated effector memory CD45RA+ cells were left out.

The origin of this receptor is a man aged 18 to 30 in good health. The chain has TRBV10-3 and TRBJ1-3; TRBD1 might be the D (6 bases). The sample taken for sequencing was naive CD8+ T cells sorted from blood. CDR3 region: CAISESGGGNTIYF. CDR3 coding DNA: TGTGCCATCAGTGAATCGGGGGGCGGAAACACCATATATTTT.